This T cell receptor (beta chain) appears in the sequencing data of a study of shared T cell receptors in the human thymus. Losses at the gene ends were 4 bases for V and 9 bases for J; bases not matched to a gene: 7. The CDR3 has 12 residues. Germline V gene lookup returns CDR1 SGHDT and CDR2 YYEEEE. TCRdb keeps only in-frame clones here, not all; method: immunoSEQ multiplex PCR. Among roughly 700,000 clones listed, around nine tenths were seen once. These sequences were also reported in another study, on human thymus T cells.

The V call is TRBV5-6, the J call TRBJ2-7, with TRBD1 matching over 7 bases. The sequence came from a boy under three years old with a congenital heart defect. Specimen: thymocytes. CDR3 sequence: CASSPRQGGQYF. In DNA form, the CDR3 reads TGTGCCAGCAGCCCACGACAGGGTGGGCAGTACTTC.